This TCR beta chain is drawn from a study of T cell changes during pregnancy in multiple sclerosis. Here immunoSEQ multiplex PCR was the method, and the copy in TCRdb shows in-frame clones only, minus some. The sample includes tens of thousands of clones, 85% to 95% of them seen just once. The germline V gene has CDR1 SGHAT and CDR2 FQNNGV. V was pared by 3 bases and J by 0 bases, with 5 bases of the junction left unmatched. The CDR3 consists of 17 residues. The TCR sequence derives from a female donor with multiple sclerosis, enrolled in a pregnancy study. The rearrangement uses TRBV11-2 and TRBJ1-1, with 12 bases identical to TRBD1. The sample was CD8+ T cells from peripheral blood mononuclear cells, taken in the second trimester of pregnancy. The CDR3 region is CASSFGTGGLLNTEAFF. The CDR3 nucleotides are TGTGCCAGCAGCTTCGGGACAGGGGGCCTCCTGAACACTGAAGCTTTCTTT. The variable domain in full, with the rest retrieved from reference TRBV11-2 and TRBJ1-1, is EAGVAQSPRYKIIEKRQSVAFWCNPISGHATLYWYQQILGQGPKLLIQFQNNGVVDDSQLPKDRFSAERLKGVDSTLKIQPAKLEDSAVYLCASSFGTGGLLNTEAFFGQGTRLTVV.